The 28 T cell receptor beta chains listed next were all sequenced from one sample in a study of glioma-infiltrating T cells after dendritic cell vaccination. Data came from immunoSEQ multiplex PCR; TCRdb stores just in-frame clones and leaves some out. Of fewer than 85,000 clones in the sample, approximately 90% were seen once. The sequenced sample was blood, obtained before dendritic cell vaccination. The receptors here all came from a human donor with glioblastoma.

This clone was counted between two and nine times. The chain uses TRBV5-6 and TRBJ1-1; tentative D call: TRBD1 (5 bases). V was cut by 5 bases and J by 1 base, with 18 bases left in between. The CDR3 sequence is 16 residues long. Germline V lookup: CDR1 SGHDT, CDR2 YYEEEE. CDR3 sequence reads: CASSRQKTLTNTEAFF. DNA of the CDR3: TGTGCCAGCAGTCGACAGAAAACACTAACGAACACTGAAGCTTTCTTT.

V gene TRBV11-2 combines with J gene TRBJ1-1; the D gene is possibly TRBD1 (6 bases). The CDR3 length is 15 residues. V was clipped by 3 bases and J by 6 bases, with 17 bases between them. Per the germline V gene, CDR1 is SGHAT and CDR2 is FQNNGV. CDR3: CASSFRTGGQPEAFF. CDR3 sequence (DNA): TGTGCCAGCAGCTTTAGGACGGGGGGGCAGCCTGAAGCTTTCTTT.

The V call is TRBV11-3, the J call TRBJ2-7, with D perhaps matching TRBD2 (5 bases). V was clipped by 5 bases and J by 3 bases, with 11 bases between them. The germline V gene encodes CDR1 SGHNT and CDR2 YENEEA. The CDR3 is 13 residues long. The CDR3 nucleotides are TGTGCCAGCAGCGTCCGGACTGACTACGAGCAGTACTTC. Residues: CASSVRTDYEQYF.

This clone was seen only once. The chain recombines TRBV28 with TRBJ1-5; 10 nucleotides agree with TRBD1. J gave up 6 bases and V 7 bases, and 3 bases lay outside the gene matches. Germline lookup yields CDR1 MDHEN and CDR2 SYDVKM. The CDR3 has 13 amino acids. The CDR3 sequence: CASKGQGIQPQHF. The CDR3 nucleotides read TGTGCCAGCAAGGGACAGGGGATTCAGCCCCAGCATTTT.

CDR3 in amino acids: CASSPGSGGYGYTF. As DNA, the CDR3 is TGTGCCAGCAGCCCCGGCTCAGGCGGGTATGGCTACACCTTC. The chain employs TRBV14 and TRBJ1-2; D gene unclear. Germline CDR1 and CDR2: SGHDN and FVKESK. Trimming cost V 4 bases and J 5 bases, with 14 bases left between them. The CDR3 sequence is 14 residues long.

The chain has TRBV5-5 and TRBJ2-7; perhaps TRBD2 as D (5 bases). Trimming stripped 5 bases from V and 0 bases from J, with 9 bases between. From germline, CDR1 is SGHKS and CDR2 YYEKEE (reference sequence). The CDR3 contains 13 residues. The DNA of the CDR3 is TGTGCCAGCAGGGCACTAGACTCCTACGAGCAGTACTTC. It yields the protein CASRALDSYEQYF. Using reference TRBV5-5 and TRBJ2-7 for the parts outside the CDR3, the full variable domain is DAGVTQSPTHLIKTRGQQVTLRCSPISGHKSVSWYQQVLGQGPQFIFQYYEKEERGRGNFPDRFSARQFPNYSSELNVNALLLGDSALYLCASRALDSYEQYFGPGTRLTVT.

The rearrangement uses TRBV7-9 and TRBJ1-2, with a possible D match to TRBD1 (6 bases). The CDR3 has 13 residues. Trimming removed 2 bases at V and 5 bases at J, with 9 bases between. Germline CDR1 is SEHNR and CDR2 is FQNEAQ (reference sequence). The CDR3: CASSLSGEYGYTF. The CDR3 nucleotides read TGTGCCAGCAGCTTATCAGGGGAATATGGCTACACCTTC. Combining the CDR3 with reference TRBV7-9 and TRBJ1-2 gives the whole variable domain DTGVSQNPRHKITKRGQNVTFRCDPISEHNRLYWYRQTLGQGPEFLTYFQNEAQLEKSRLLSDRFSAERPKGSFSTLEIQRTEQGDSAMYLCASSLSGEYGYTFGSGTRLTVV.

Here the CDR3 reads CASSQGLAGGPSHINYEQYF. DNA of the CDR3: TGTGCCAGCAGCCAAGGACTAGCGGGGGGGCCGTCCCATATAAACTACGAGCAGTACTTC. The gene calls are TRBV4-2 and TRBJ2-7; 14 bases are shared with TRBD2. The length of the CDR3 is 20 residues. Unmatched junction bases numbered 14, after V lost 1 base and J lost 3 bases. CDR1 and CDR2 (germline): LGHNA, YNFKEQ.

This sequence joins TRBV7-8 and TRBJ1-5; 9 positions match TRBD1. CDR1 SGHVS and CDR2 FQNEAQ come from the germline V gene. This CDR3 comprises 14 residues. V lost 5 bases and J lost 3; bases outside the gene matches: 2. The CDR3 protein is CASSRDRDNQPQHF. CDR3 bases: TGTGCCAGCAGCCGGGACAGGGACAATCAGCCCCAGCATTTT. Looking up the rest from reference TRBV7-8 and TRBJ1-5 gives the full variable domain: GAGVSQSPRYKVAKRGQDVALRCDPISGHVSLFWYQQALGQGPEFLTYFQNEAQLDKSGLPSDRFFAERPEGSVSTLKIQRTQQEDSAVYLCASSRDRDNQPQHFGDGTRLSIL.

The chain combines TRBV30 with TRBJ1-5; 8 positions match TRBD1. The CDR3 has 14 amino acids. V trimming: 5 bases; J trimming: 2 bases; junction bases outside the gene matches: 5. Germline CDR1 reads GTSNPN; CDR2 reads SVGIG (reference sequence). Written as DNA, the CDR3 is TGTGCCTGGGGCGGACAGGGAGGCAATCAGCCCCAGCATTTT. Protein sequence: CAWGGQGGNQPQHF.

V gene TRBV25-1 combines with J gene TRBJ2-3; D ambiguous. The CDR3 extends over 13 amino acids. V was shortened by 4 bases and J by 8 bases, with 13 bases between the two germline ends. Germline lookup yields CDR1 MGHDK and CDR2 SYGVNS. CDR3 coding DNA: TGTGCCAGCAGTGGACTCGGTATGGGTACGCAGTATTTT. Protein product: CASSGLGMGTQYF.

This chain uses TRBV6-6 with TRBJ1-1; D is unclear. Trimming shortened V by 7 bases and J by 10 bases, and 16 bases separated the two germline ends. Germline CDR1 reads MNHNY; CDR2 reads SVGAGI (reference sequence). The CDR3 totals 12 residues. The CDR3 reads CASTAEDMGAFF. The CDR3 nucleotides read TGTGCCAGCACCGCCGAAGACATGGGAGCTTTCTTT.

V gene TRBV5-1 combines with J gene TRBJ2-7, with 7 bases identical to TRBD2. This CDR3 region has 13 residues. V lost 7 bases, J lost 1 base, and 5 bases stayed unmatched. The V gene's germline CDR1 is SGHRS and CDR2 YFSETQ. As DNA, the CDR3 is TGCGCCAGCCAAGTCGGGGGGTCCTACGAGCAGTACTTC. Translation gives CASQVGGSYEQYF.

This clone appeared once. The rearrangement joins TRBV19 to TRBJ1-4, with TRBD1 matching over 8 bases. CDR3 size: 13 residues. V lost 10 bases, J lost 7 bases, and 8 bases stayed unmatched. CDR1 is LNHDA and CDR2 is SQIVND in the germline V gene (reference sequence). The CDR3 sequence: CAILDRESEKLFF. Written as DNA, the CDR3 is TGTGCCATCCTGGACAGGGAGAGTGAAAAACTGTTTTTT.

This chain uses TRBV9 with TRBJ2-1, with TRBD2 matching 8 bases. J lost 0 bases, V lost 0 bases, and 2 bases had no gene match. CDR3 length: 16 residues. Looked up from germline, CDR1 is SGDLS and CDR2 is YYNGEE. CDR3 in DNA: TGTGCCAGCAGCGTAGGCGGGAGGCGCTCCTACAATGAGCAGTTCTTC. Protein product: CASSVGGRRSYNEQFF.

V and J are TRBV11-1 and TRBJ2-7; D may be TRBD1 (7 bases). The ends were cut back, 2 bases at V and 2 bases at J, with 13 bases in the middle. The germline V gene encodes CDR1 SGHAT and CDR2 FQDESV (reference sequence). CDR3 size: 15 residues. The CDR3 bases are TGTGCCAGCAGCTTATATGCAGGGGGGACCTACGAGCAGTACTTC. This translates into CASSLYAGGTYEQYF. The full variable domain, completed using reference TRBV11-1 and TRBJ2-7, is EAEVAQSPRYKITEKSQAVAFWCDPISGHATLYWYRQILGQGPELLVQFQDESVVDDSQLPKDRFSAERLKGVDSTLKIQPAELGDSAMYLCASSLYAGGTYEQYFGPGTRLTVT.

The V call is TRBV6-5, the J call TRBJ2-7; D perhaps matches TRBD2 (5 bases). This CDR3 comprises 15 residues. Germline V CDR1 and CDR2: MNHEY, SVGAGI. With 6 bases removed from V and 2 bases from J, the gap between germline ends came to 17 bases. As DNA, the CDR3 is TGTGCCAGCAGCCCCGTTCCGGACTCGGCCTACGAGCAGTACTTC. Its translation is CASSPVPDSAYEQYF.

The chain uses TRBV5-6 and TRBJ2-2, with 10 bases aligning to TRBD1. J lost 5 bases, V lost 4 bases, and 5 bases had no gene match. CDR3 length: 15 amino acids. From germline, CDR1 is SGHDT and CDR2 YYEEEE. CDR3 DNA sequence: TGTGCCAGCAGCGCGACAGGGGGCGCGACCGGGGAGCTGTTTTTT. Protein sequence: CASSATGGATGELFF.

This clone occurred once. V gene TRBV5-4 combines with J gene TRBJ1-1, with D hard to call. The CDR3 runs to 12 residues. The V end lost 4 bases, the J end lost 7 bases, and 11 bases lay between the germline ends. Germline lookup yields CDR1 SGHNT and CDR2 YYREEE (reference sequence). DNA of the CDR3: TGTGCCAGCAGCGCAGGCGCTGTTGAAGCTTTCTTT. Amino acid sequence: CASSAGAVEAFF. Complete variable domain (other parts from reference TRBV5-4 and TRBJ1-1): ETGVTQSPTHLIKTRGQQVTLRCSSQSGHNTVSWYQQALGQGPQFIFQYYREEENGRGNFPPRFSGLQFPNYSSELNVNALELDDSALYLCASSAGAVEAFFGQGTRLTVV.

This rearrangement joins TRBV7-6 to TRBJ2-7; tentative D call: TRBD2 (6 bases). Germline CDR1 reads SGHVS; CDR2 reads FNYEAQ. V was shortened by 0 bases and J by 5 bases, with 17 bases between the two germline ends. The CDR3 has 16 amino acids. The CDR3 here is CASSLAPIPRGNEQYF. CDR3 DNA: TGTGCCAGCAGCTTAGCTCCTATCCCCCGGGGGAACGAGCAGTACTTC.

This sequence joins TRBV28 and TRBJ1-2, with D unclear. The V and J ends lost 2 bases and 4 bases respectively, with 8 bases between them. The CDR3 runs to 13 residues. The V gene's germline CDR1 is MDHEN and CDR2 SYDVKM. The CDR3 DNA is TGTGCCAGCAGTTTAGCCGAACTCTATGGCTACACCTTC. Its translation: CASSLAELYGYTF.

The chain links TRBV11-2 to TRBJ2-3; tentative D call: TRBD1 (5 bases). The V gene's germline CDR1 is SGHAT and CDR2 FQNNGV. The germline V and J ends were trimmed by 1 base and 3 bases, with 8 bases remaining between them. The CDR3 contains 14 residues. CDR3 residues: CASSLGRQTDTQYF. The CDR3 nucleotides are TGTGCCAGCAGCTTAGGACGACAGACAGATACGCAGTATTTT.

The chain employs TRBV13 and TRBJ2-5; 10 bases are a match to TRBD2. CDR1 and CDR2 from the germline V gene are PRHDT and FYEKMQ (reference sequence). The V and J ends lost 6 bases and 2 bases, in that order; junction bases with no gene match: 3. The CDR3 covers 14 residues. In nucleotides, the CDR3 is TGTGCCAGCAGTATACTAGCGGGGCAAGAGACCCAGTACTTC. Encoded protein: CASSILAGQETQYF.

The sample holds one count of this clone. The chain uses TRBV18 and TRBJ1-5, with 9 positions matching TRBD1. With 2 bases clipped from V and 7 bases from J, the junction kept 3 bases outside the gene matches. Germline V lookup: CDR1 KGHSH, CDR2 LQKENI. The CDR3 is made up of 14 amino acids. This CDR3 is CASSPGTGRQPQHF. In DNA form, the CDR3 reads TGTGCCAGCTCACCAGGGACAGGGCGCCAGCCCCAGCATTTT. Full variable domain (missing parts from reference TRBV18 and TRBJ1-5): NAGVMQNPRHLVRRRGQEARLRCSPMKGHSHVYWYRQLPEEGLKFMVYLQKENIIDESGMPKERFSAEFPKEGPSILRIQQVVRGDSAAYFCASSPGTGRQPQHFGDGTRLSIL.

With regard to this clone: One end of the junction does not line up with germline, which may come from a read error. The V call is TRBV7-7, the J call TRBJ2-2; a weak D match, TRBD1 (5 bases). The length of the CDR3 is 13 residues. In germline, CDR1 is SSHAT, CDR2 FNYEAQ (reference sequence). The CDR3 spells CASSSQGAGELFF. The CDR3 nucleotides are TGTGCTAGCAGCTCGCAGGGCGCCGGGGAGCTGTTTTTT.

This chain connects TRBV4-2 to TRBJ1-5; D not resolved. Per germline, CDR1 LGHNA and CDR2 YNFKEQ. Deletions cut 4 bases from V and 1 base from J, with 11 bases between. This CDR3 is 15 amino acids long. CDR3 loop: CASSLAGGSNQPQHF. In DNA form, the CDR3 reads TGTGCCAGCAGCCTCGCGGGAGGGAGCAATCAGCCCCAGCATTTT.

The J gene is TRBJ1-2, the V gene TRBV9; D may be TRBD1 (5 bases). The V end was cut by 0 bases, the J end by 3 bases, with 12 bases between. The CDR3 contains 15 residues. Per germline, CDR1 SGDLS and CDR2 YYNGEE. As DNA, the CDR3 is TGTGCCAGCAGCGTAGGGGCGGAGGGACACTATGGCTACACCTTC. Translation: CASSVGAEGHYGYTF.

The V and J genes are TRBV18 and TRBJ2-3; TRBD2 matches 8 bases. The CDR3 is 16 residues long. CDR1 is KGHSH and CDR2 is LQKENI in the germline V gene. Germline trimming cut 4 bases from V and 4 bases from J; bases unmatched to any gene: 10. DNA of the CDR3: TGTGCCAGCTCACTTAACGGGAGGGCCAGGGCAGATACGCAGTATTTT. Its protein product is CASSLNGRARADTQYF.